The rows below give T cell receptor beta chains drawn from one sample of a study of human T cells and chemical hapten exposure. TCRdb itself ran the RACE reads through MiXCR, one entry per CDR3 protein. The sample includes 80,000 to 95,000 distinct CDR3 sequences, approximately 10% of them seen just once. Sequencing was performed on whole blood, taken in connection with sensitization to the hapten diphenylcyclopropenone (DPC). These receptors all stem from a man younger than 35 with alopecia areata. Some clones in this sample may be carry-over from other donors' samples. Each CDR3 is given with its conserved first and last residue. A D gene is named only where the DNA matches it firmly. The size field is filled for only some rows; it gives once, few, many or a size class.

length	V	D	J	size	DNA	CDR3
16	TRBV27	TRBD2	TRBJ2-1	.	TGTGCCAGCAGTTTATCCTGGCGGGGGGAGTACAATGAGCAGTTCTTC	CASSLSWRGEYNEQFF
15	TRBV6-9	TRBD1	TRBJ1-1	few	TGTGCCAGACCTTCGGGGGACAGGGCCCGCTTTGAAGCTTTCTTT	CARPSGDRARFEAFF
13	TRBV20-1	.	TRBJ1-2	few	TGCAGTGCTAGAGATCCGGAAAACTATGGCTACACCTTC	CSARDPENYGYTF
17	TRBV10-3	.	TRBJ1-4	.	TGTGCCATCAGTGAGTCGATACCGAGGGGTTTTGGTGGAAAACTGTTTTTT	CAISESIPRGFGGKLFF
15	TRBV10-3	.	TRBJ2-6	many	TGTGCCATCAAGGAATCGGGGGCAGGGGCCAACGTCCTGACTTTC	CAIKESGAGANVLTF
15	TRBV4-1	.	TRBJ1-2	.	TGCGCCAGCAGCCAAGTGGGATATAGAAACTATGGCTACACCTTC	CASSQVGYRNYGYTF
14	TRBV27	TRBD1	TRBJ2-1	few	TGTGCCAGCAGCCGAACGACAGGGGTCGATGAGCAGTTCTTC	CASSRTTGVDEQFF
15	TRBV15	.	TRBJ2-7	.	TGTGCCACCAGCAGTGACGATGCACTGATCTACGAGCAGTACTTC	CATSSDDALIYEQYF
17	TRBV6-2/TRBV6-3	.	TRBJ1-5	.	TGTGCCAGCAGTTCCTTAAGGCCTGTGGATAGCAATCAGCCCCAGCATTTT	CASSSLRPVDSNQPQHF
16	TRBV9	.	TRBJ2-3	few	TGTGCCAGCAGCGTAGGCCACGAGGGACGCACAGATACGCAGTATTTT	CASSVGHEGRTDTQYF
14	TRBV20-1	.	TRBJ2-1	.	TGCAGTGCTTGCCGGGACACCTTCTACAATGAGCAGTTCTTC	CSACRDTFYNEQFF
13	TRBV11-2	.	TRBJ2-7	many	TGTGCCAGCAGCCCCAAGGGGGGAAGGGAGCAGTACTTC	CASSPKGGREQYF
16	TRBV6-2/TRBV6-3	.	TRBJ1-1	many	TGTGCCAGCAGTTACGTAAGCCGCGGCGGGAACACTGAAGCTTTCTTT	CASSYVSRGGNTEAFF
13	TRBV19	.	TRBJ1-1	many	TGTGCCAGTAGTCGTGGGCCTGGCACTGAAGCTTTCTTT	CASSRGPGTEAFF
14	TRBV7-9	.	TRBJ1-1	.	TGTGCCAGCAGCCGAGGGGGGGAGAACACTGAAGCTTTCTTT	CASSRGGENTEAFF
15	TRBV12-5	.	TRBJ1-5	few	TGTGCTAGTGACCTAGGAGTAACTAGCAATCAGCCCCAGCATTTT	CASDLGVTSNQPQHF
16	TRBV29-1	.	TRBJ2-4	.	TGCAGCGTTGAAGAACTGGGGGGCGCAGCCAAAAACATTCAGTACTTC	CSVEELGGAAKNIQYF
13	TRBV7-9	.	TRBJ2-1	.	TGTGCCAGCACCCGTGGATACCAGAATGAGCAGTTCTTC	CASTRGYQNEQFF
13	TRBV9	.	TRBJ2-5	.	TGTGCCAGCAGCGCCCGCGAAGGAGAGACCCAGTACTTC	CASSAREGETQYF
12	TRBV12-3/TRBV12-4	.	TRBJ2-7	many	TGTGCCAGCAGTTTTTCTGTATACGAGCAGTACTTC	CASSFSVYEQYF
11	TRBV3-1	.	TRBJ2-7	few	TGTGCCAGCAGTTACTCCTACGAGCAGTACTTC	CASSYSYEQYF
15	TRBV20-1	.	TRBJ2-7	few	TGCAGTGCTAGAGATCCCCCGGCCCCATCCTACGAGCAGTACTTC	CSARDPPAPSYEQYF
14	TRBV11-2	.	TRBJ2-2	many	TGTGCCAGCAGCTTAGTAGATCTCACCGGGGAGCTGTTTTTT	CASSLVDLTGELFF
12	TRBV10-1	.	TRBJ1-1	few	TGCGCCAGCAGTGGGGCAGCCTCTGAAGCTTTCTTT	CASSGAASEAFF
14	TRBV7-3	.	TRBJ1-1	many	TGTGCCAGCAGCCTCCCAAGTGGCCCCTCTGAAGCTTTCTTT	CASSLPSGPSEAFF
15	TRBV7-6	TRBD1	TRBJ2-7	many	TGTGCCAGCAGCTTAGGACTACAGGGGATCTACGAGCAGTACTTC	CASSLGLQGIYEQYF
15	TRBV29-1	.	TRBJ1-6	many	TGCAGCGTCGCACAGGACAGTAGGGGAGAATCACCCCTCCACTTT	CSVAQDSRGESPLHF
15	TRBV6-2/TRBV6-3	.	TRBJ1-5	few	TGTGCCAGCAGTCCCGCCAAGGGGTACAATCAGCCCCAGCATTTT	CASSPAKGYNQPQHF
15	TRBV5-1	.	TRBJ1-2	many	TGCGCCAGCAGCCCAAGAACGACAGACTCAGTGCGCTACACCTTC	CASSPRTTDSVRYTF
20	TRBV18	TRBD1	TRBJ2-6	few	TGTGCCAGCTCTCACAGACCCGGGACAGGGATACTCTCTGGGGCCAACGTCCTGACTTTC	CASSHRPGTGILSGANVLTF
14	TRBV20-1	.	TRBJ1-4	many	TGCAGTGCCCCCCTAACAGGGCGAACTGAAAAACTGTTTTTT	CSAPLTGRTEKLFF
16	TRBV7-7	TRBD1	TRBJ2-6	.	TGTGCCAGCAGCCCGAGGACAGGGGACGGGGCCAACGTCCTGACTTTC	CASSPRTGDGANVLTF
17	TRBV28	.	TRBJ1-4	few	TGTGCCAGCAGTCTGCTCTTCCCACCGGGAGGGGTTGAAAAACTGTTTTTT	CASSLLFPPGGVEKLFF
16	TRBV18	.	TRBJ2-3	many	TGTGCCAGCTCACCACGGGAGGTCCGTACCACAGATACGCAGTATTTT	CASSPREVRTTDTQYF
14	TRBV9	.	TRBJ1-4	.	TGTGCCAGCACCAGGACCAGCATGGATGAAAAACTGTTTTTT	CASTRTSMDEKLFF
16	TRBV4-1	TRBD2	TRBJ2-7	few	TGCGCCAGCAGCCAAGAGACTAGCGGGGGCTCCTACGAGCAGTACTTC	CASSQETSGGSYEQYF
16	TRBV12-3/TRBV12-4	.	TRBJ2-1	.	TGTGCCAGCAGCCGCCTGAGGGGCACGGCCTACAATGAGCAGTTCTTC	CASSRLRGTAYNEQFF
13	TRBV7-2	.	TRBJ1-5	.	TGTGCCAGCAGCTTAGCAGGGGCTCAGCCCCAGCATTTT	CASSLAGAQPQHF
13	TRBV11-1	.	TRBJ2-1	many	TGTGCCAGCAGCGTTCCGGCAGCAAACTTTAGGTTCTTC	CASSVPAANFRFF
16	TRBV9	TRBD1	TRBJ1-1	.	TGTGCCAGCAGCTTACCATCGACAGGGATGAACACTGAAGCTTTCTTT	CASSLPSTGMNTEAFF
15	TRBV4-1	.	TRBJ2-1	many	TGCGCCAGCAGCCAAGGAGACAGACACTACAATGAGCAGTTCTTC	CASSQGDRHYNEQFF
13	TRBV6-1	.	TRBJ2-2	.	TGTGCCAGCAGTGAAAGCGAGACCGGGGAGCTGTTTTTT	CASSESETGELFF
16	TRBV4-1	TRBD1	TRBJ1-6	many	TGCGCCAGCAGCCAAACGACAGGGGTGAGGAATTCACCCCTCCACTTT	CASSQTTGVRNSPLHF
14	TRBV12-3/TRBV12-4	.	TRBJ2-2	few	TGTGCCAGCAGTTTAGAGGCCAGCACCGGGGAGCTGTTTTTT	CASSLEASTGELFF
15	TRBV2	.	TRBJ2-3	few	TGTGCCAGCAGGGGCAGTCGCGGGAGCACAGATACGCAGTATTTT	CASRGSRGSTDTQYF
13	TRBV28	.	TRBJ2-2	many	TGTGCCAGCAGTTTATTTTCCACCGGGGAGCTGTTTTTT	CASSLFSTGELFF
12	TRBV28	.	TRBJ1-2	.	TGTGCCAGCTCCCGGGGGGCCTATGGCTACACCTTC	CASSRGAYGYTF
13	TRBV6-6	.	TRBJ1-2	many	TGTGCCAGCAGTTACGGGGATAGCTATGGCTACACCTTC	CASSYGDSYGYTF
10	TRBV11-2	.	TRBJ1-1	many	TGTGCCAGCAGCTACACTGAAGCTTTCTTT	CASSYTEAFF